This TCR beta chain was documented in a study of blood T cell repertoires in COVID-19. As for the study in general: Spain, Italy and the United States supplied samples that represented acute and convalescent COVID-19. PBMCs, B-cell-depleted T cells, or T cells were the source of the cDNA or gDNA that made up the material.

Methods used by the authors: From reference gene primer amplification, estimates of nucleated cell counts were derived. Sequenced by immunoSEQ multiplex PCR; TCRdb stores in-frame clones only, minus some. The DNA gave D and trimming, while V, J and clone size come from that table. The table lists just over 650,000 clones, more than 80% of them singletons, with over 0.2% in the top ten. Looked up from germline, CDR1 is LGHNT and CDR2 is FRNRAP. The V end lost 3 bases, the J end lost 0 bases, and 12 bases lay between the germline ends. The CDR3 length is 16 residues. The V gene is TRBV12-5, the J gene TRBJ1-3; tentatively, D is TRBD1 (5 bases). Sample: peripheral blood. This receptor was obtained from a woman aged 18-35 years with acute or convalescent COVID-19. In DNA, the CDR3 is TGTGCTAGTGGTTTAGGCGAGACAGTCTCTGGAAACACCATATATTTT. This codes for CASGLGETVSGNTIYF.